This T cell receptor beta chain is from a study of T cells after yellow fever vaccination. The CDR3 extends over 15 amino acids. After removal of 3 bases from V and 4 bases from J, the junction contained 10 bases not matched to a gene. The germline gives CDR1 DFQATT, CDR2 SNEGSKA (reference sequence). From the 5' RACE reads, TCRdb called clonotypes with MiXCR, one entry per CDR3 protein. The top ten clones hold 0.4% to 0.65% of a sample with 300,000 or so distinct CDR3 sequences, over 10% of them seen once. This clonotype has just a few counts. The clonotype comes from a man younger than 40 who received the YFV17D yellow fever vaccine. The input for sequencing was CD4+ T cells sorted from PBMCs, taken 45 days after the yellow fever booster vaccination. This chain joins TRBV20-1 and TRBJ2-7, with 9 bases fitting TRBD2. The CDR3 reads CSASTLAGVRYEQYF. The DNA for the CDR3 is TGCAGTGCTAGTACATTAGCGGGAGTGAGGTACGAGCAGTACTTC.